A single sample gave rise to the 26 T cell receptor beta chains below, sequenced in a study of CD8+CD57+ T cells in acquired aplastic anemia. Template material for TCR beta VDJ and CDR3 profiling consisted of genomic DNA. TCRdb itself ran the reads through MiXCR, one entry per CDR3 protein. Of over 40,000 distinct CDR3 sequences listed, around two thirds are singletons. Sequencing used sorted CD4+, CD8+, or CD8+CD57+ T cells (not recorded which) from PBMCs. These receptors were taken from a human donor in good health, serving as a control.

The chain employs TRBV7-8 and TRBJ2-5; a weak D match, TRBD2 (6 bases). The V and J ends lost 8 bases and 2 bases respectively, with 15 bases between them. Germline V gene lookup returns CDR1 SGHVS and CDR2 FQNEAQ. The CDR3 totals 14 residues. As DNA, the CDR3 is TGTGCCAGCGGCCTTGGGAGCGGGCAAGAGACCCAGTACTTC. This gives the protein CASGLGSGQETQYF. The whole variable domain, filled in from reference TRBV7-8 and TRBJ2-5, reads GAGVSQSPRYKVAKRGQDVALRCDPISGHVSLFWYQQALGQGPEFLTYFQNEAQLDKSGLPSDRFFAERPEGSVSTLKIQRTQQEDSAVYLCASGLGSGQETQYFGPGTRLLVL.

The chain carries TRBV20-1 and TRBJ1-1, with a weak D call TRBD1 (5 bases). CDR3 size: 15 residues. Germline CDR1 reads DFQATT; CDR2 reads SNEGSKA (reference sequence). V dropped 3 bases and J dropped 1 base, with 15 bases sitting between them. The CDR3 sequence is CSASSWGGGNTEAFF. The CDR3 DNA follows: TGCAGTGCTAGCAGTTGGGGCGGCGGGAACACTGAAGCTTTCTTT.

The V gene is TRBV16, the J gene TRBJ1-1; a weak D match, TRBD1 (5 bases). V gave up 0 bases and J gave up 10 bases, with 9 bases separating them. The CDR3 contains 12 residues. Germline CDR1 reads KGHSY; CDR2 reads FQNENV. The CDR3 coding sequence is TGTGCCAGCAGCCAATCGGGGCAGGGAGCTTTCTTT. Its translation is CASSQSGQGAFF. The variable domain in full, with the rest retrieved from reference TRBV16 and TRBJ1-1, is GEEVAQTPKHLVRGEGQKAKLYCAPIKGHSYVFWYQQVLKNEFKFLISFQNENVFDETGMPKERFSAKCLPNSPCSLEIQATKLEDSAVYFCASSQSGQGAFFGQGTRLTVV.

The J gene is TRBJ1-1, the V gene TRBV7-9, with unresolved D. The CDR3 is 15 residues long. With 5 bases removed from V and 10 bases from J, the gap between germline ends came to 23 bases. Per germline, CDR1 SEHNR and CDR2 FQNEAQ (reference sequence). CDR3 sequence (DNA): TGTGCCAGCAGCCCGAGGCCAGACCCGCGGACCGTAGCTTTCTTT. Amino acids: CASSPRPDPRTVAFF.

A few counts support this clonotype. The CDR3 nucleotides read TGCGCCAGCAGCCAAGGACAGGTCCCACCCCTCCACTTT. It translates to CASSQGQVPPLHF. V usage is TRBV4-3 and J usage is TRBJ1-6, with D tentatively TRBD1 (6 bases). CDR1 and CDR2 from the germline V gene are LGHNA and YSLEER. V lost 1 base to trimming and J lost 11 bases, with 9 bases between them. This CDR3 contains 13 residues.

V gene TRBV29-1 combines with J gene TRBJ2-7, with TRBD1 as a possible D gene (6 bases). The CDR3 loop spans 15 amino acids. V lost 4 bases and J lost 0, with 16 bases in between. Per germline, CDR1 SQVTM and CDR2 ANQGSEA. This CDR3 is CSVGPTGMNSYEQYF. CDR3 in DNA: TGCAGCGTTGGCCCTACAGGGATGAACTCCTACGAGCAGTACTTC.

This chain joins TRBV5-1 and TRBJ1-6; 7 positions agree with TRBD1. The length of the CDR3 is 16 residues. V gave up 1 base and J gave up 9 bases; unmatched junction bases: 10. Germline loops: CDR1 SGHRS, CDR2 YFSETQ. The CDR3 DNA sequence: TGCGCCAGCAGCTTGTCATCCCGACAGGGTGGTTCACCCCTCCACTTT. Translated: CASSLSSRQGGSPLHF.

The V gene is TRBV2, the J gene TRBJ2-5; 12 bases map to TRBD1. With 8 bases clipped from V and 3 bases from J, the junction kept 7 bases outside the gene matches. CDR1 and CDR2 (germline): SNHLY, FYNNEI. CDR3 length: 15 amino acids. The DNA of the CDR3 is TGTGCCAGCGAGACCGGGACAGGGGGCGAAGAGACCCAGTACTTC. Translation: CASETGTGGEETQYF. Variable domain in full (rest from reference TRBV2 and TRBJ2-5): EPEVTQTPSHQVTQMGQEVILRCVPISNHLYFYWYRQILGQKVEFLVSFYNNEISEKSEIFDDQFSVERPDGSNFTLKIRSTKLEDSAMYFCASETGTGGEETQYFGPGTRLLVL.

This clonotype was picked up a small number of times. The CDR3 DNA reads TGTGCCAGCAGCTTTTCTGCCGGGGAGCTGTTTTTT. It codes for CASSFSAGELFF. This chain links TRBV5-6 with TRBJ2-2; unclear D gene. Per the germline V gene, CDR1 is SGHDT and CDR2 is YYEEEE. CDR3 size: 12 residues. The V end was cut by 2 bases, the J end by 6 bases, with 5 bases between.

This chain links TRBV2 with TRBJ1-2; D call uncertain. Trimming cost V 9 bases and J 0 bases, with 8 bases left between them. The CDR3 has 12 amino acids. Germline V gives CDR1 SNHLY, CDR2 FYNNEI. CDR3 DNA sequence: TGTGCCAGTTCACTCGCTAACTATGGCTACACCTTC. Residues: CASSLANYGYTF.

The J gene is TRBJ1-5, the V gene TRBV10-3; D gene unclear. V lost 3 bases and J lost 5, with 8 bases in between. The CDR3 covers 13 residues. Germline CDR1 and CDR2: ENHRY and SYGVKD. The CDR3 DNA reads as TGTGCCATCAGTGAATCTGTCGATCAGCCCCAGCATTTT. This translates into CAISESVDQPQHF.

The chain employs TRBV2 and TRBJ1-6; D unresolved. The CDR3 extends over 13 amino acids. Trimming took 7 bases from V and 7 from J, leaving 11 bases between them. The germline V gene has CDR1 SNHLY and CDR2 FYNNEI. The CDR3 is CASTSTHNSPLHF. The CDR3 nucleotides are TGTGCCAGCACTTCGACACACAATTCACCCCTCCACTTT.

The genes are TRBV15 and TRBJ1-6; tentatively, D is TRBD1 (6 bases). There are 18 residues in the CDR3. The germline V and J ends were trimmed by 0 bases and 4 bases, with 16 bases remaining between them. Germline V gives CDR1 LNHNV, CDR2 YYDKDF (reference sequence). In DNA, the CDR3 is TGTGCCACCAGCAGAGATTATGAACGGACAGTATATAATTCACCCCTCCACTTT. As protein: CATSRDYERTVYNSPLHF.

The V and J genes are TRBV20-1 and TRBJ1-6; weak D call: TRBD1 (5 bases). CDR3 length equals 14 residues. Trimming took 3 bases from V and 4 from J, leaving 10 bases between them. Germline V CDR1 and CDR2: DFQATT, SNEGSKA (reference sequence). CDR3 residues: CSARGRAYNSPLHF. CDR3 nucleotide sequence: TGCAGTGCTAGGGGCAGGGCGTATAATTCACCCCTCCACTTT.

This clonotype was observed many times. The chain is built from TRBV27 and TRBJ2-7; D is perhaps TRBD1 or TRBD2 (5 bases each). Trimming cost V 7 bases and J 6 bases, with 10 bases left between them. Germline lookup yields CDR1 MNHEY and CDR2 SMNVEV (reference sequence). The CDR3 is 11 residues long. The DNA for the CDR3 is TGTGCCAGCAATCGGGGCTCCGAGCAGTACTTC. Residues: CASNRGSEQYF.

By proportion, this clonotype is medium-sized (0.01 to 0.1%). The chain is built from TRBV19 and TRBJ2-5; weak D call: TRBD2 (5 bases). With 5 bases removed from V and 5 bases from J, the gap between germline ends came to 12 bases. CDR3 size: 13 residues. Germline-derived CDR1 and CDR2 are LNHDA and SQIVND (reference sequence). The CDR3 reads CASSPLGEETQYF. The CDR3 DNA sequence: TGTGCCAGTAGTCCCCTCGGGGAGGAGACCCAGTACTTC.

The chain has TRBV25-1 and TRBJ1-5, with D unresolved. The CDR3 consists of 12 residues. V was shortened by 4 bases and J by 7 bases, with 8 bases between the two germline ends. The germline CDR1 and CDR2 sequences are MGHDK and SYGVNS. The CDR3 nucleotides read TGTGCCAGCAGTGGTGGGAACCAGCCCCAGCATTTT. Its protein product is CASSGGNQPQHF.

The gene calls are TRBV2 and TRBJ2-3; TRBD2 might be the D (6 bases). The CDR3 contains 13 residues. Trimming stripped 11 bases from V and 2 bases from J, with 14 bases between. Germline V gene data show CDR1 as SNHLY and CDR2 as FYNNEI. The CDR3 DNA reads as TGTGCCTGCCAGCGGGCGTACACAGATACGCAGTATTTT. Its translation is CACQRAYTDTQYF.

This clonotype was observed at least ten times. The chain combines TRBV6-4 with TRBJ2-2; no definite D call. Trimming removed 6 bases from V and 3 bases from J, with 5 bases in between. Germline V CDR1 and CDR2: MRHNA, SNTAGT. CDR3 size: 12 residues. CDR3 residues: CASSRDTGELFF. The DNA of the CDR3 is TGTGCCAGCAGCCGGGACACCGGGGAGCTGTTTTTT.

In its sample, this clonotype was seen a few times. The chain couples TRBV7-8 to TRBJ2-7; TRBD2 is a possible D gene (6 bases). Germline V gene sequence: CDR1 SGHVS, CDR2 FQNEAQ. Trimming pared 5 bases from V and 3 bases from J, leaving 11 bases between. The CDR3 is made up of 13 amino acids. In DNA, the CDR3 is TGTGCCAGCAGCCCCCCGGGACTCTACGAGCAGTACTTC. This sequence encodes CASSPPGLYEQYF.

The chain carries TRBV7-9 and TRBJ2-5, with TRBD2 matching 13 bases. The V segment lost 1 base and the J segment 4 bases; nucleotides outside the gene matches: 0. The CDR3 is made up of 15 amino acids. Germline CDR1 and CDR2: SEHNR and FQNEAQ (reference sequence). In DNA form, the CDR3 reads TGTGCCAGCAGCTTAGGGACTAGCGGGGGAGAGACCCAGTACTTC. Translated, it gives CASSLGTSGGETQYF. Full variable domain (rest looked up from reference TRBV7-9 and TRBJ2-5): DTGVSQNPRHKITKRGQNVTFRCDPISEHNRLYWYRQTLGQGPEFLTYFQNEAQLEKSRLLSDRFSAERPKGSFSTLEIQRTEQGDSAMYLCASSLGTSGGETQYFGPGTRLLVL.

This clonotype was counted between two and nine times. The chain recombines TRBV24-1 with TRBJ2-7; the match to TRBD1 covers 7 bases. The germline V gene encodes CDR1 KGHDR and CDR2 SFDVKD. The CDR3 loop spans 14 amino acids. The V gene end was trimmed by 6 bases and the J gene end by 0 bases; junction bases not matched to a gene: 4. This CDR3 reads CATSRGGHSYEQYF. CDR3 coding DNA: TGTGCCACCAGTCGAGGGGGCCACTCCTACGAGCAGTACTTC.

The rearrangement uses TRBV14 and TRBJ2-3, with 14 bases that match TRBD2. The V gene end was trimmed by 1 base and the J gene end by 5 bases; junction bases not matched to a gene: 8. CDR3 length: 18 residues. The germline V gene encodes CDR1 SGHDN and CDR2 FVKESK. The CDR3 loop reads CASSQAVGLAGVGDTQYF. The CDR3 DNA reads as TGTGCCAGCAGCCAAGCCGTGGGACTAGCGGGAGTGGGAGATACGCAGTATTTT.

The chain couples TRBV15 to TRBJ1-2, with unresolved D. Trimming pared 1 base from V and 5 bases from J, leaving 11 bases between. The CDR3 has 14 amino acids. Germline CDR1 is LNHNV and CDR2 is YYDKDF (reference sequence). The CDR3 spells CATSRGGSSYGYTF. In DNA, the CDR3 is TGTGCCACCAGCAGAGGAGGCAGCTCTTATGGCTACACCTTC.

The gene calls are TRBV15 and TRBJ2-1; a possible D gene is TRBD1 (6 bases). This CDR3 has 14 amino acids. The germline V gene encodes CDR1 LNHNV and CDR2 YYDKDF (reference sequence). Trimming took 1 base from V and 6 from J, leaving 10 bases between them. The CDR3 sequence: CATSRAPQGNEQFF. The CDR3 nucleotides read TGTGCCACCAGCAGAGCCCCACAGGGCAATGAGCAGTTCTTC.

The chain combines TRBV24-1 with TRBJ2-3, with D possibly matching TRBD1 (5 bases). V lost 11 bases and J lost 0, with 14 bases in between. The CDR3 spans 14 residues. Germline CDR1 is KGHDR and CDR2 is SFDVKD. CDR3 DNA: TGTGCCAGCAGCCAAGACAGAAGCACAGATACGCAGTATTTT. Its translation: CASSQDRSTDTQYF.